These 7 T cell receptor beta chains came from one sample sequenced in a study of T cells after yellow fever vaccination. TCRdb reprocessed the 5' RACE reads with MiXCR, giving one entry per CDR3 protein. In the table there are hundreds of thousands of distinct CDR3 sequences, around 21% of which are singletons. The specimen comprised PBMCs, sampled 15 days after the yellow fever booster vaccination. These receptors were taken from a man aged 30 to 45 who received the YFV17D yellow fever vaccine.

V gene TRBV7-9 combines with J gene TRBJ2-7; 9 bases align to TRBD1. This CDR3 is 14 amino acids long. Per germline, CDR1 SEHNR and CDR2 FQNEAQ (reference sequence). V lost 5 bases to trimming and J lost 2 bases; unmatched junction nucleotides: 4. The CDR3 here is CASSIDRGTYEQYF. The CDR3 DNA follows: TGTGCCAGCAGCATAGACAGGGGGACCTACGAGCAGTACTTC.

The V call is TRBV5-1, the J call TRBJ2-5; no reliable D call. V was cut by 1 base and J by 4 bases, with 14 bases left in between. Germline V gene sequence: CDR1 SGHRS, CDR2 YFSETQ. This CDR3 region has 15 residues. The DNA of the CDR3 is TGCGCCAGCAGCTTGAGTCTGAGGAGAGGAGAGACCCAGTACTTC. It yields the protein CASSLSLRRGETQYF.

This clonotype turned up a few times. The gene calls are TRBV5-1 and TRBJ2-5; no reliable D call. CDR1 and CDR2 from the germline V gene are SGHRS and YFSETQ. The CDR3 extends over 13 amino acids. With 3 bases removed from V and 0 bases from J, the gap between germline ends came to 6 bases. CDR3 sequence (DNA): TGCGCCAGCAGCTCAGAGTACCAAGAGACCCAGTACTTC. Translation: CASSSEYQETQYF.

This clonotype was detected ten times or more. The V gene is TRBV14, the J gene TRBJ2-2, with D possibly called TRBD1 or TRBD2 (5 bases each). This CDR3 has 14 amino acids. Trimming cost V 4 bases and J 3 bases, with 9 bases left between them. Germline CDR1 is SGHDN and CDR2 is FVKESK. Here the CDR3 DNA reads TGTGCCAGCAGCCGACAGAGGGACACCGGGGAGCTGTTTTTT. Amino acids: CASSRQRDTGELFF.

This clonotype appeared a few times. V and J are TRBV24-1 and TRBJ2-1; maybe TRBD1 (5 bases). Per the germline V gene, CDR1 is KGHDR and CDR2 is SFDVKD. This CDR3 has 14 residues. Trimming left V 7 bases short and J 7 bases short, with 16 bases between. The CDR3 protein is CATSPRGGGNEQFF. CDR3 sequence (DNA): TGTGCCACCAGCCCAAGGGGCGGTGGAAATGAGCAGTTCTTC.

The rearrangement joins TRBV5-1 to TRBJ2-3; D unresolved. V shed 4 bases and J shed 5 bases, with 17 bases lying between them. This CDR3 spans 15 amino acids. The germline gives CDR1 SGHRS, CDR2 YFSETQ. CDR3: CASSPAPFLEDTQYF. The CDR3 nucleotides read TGCGCCAGCAGCCCTGCCCCATTTCTGGAAGATACGCAGTATTTT.

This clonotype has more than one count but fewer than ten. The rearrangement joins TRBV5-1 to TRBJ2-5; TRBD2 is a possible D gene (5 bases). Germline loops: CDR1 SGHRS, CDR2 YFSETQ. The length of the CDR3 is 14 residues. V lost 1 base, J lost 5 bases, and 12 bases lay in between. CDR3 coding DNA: TGCGCCAGCAGCTTGATGTCCGGGGAGGAGACCCAGTACTTC. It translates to CASSLMSGEETQYF. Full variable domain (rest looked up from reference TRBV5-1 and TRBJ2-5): KAGVTQTPRYLIKTRGQQVTLSCSPISGHRSVSWYQQTPGQGLQFLFEYFSETQRNKGNFPGRFSGRQFSNSRSEMNVSTLELGDSALYLCASSLMSGEETQYFGPGTRLLVL.